The next 8 T cell receptor beta chains were all read from a single sample in a study of CD8 T cells in Susac syndrome. Random hexamers primed reverse transcription of about 0.5 to 1 ug RNA. TCRdb independently ran MiXCR on the immunoSEQ multiplex PCR reads; one entry per CDR3 protein. Among about 200,000 distinct CDR3 sequences, around 93% were seen once, and the ten largest hold roughly 0.096%. Sequenced sample: CD4+ T cells from PBMCs. The source of these receptors is a human donor in good health.

This clonotype has just one count. V usage is TRBV28 and J usage is TRBJ1-1; D is ambiguous. Germline assignment: CDR1 MDHEN and CDR2 SYDVKM. The CDR3 contains 14 residues. With 6 bases removed from V and 4 bases from J, the gap between germline ends came to 15 bases. CDR3 amino acids: CASSPISPGTEAFF. The CDR3 nucleotides read TGTGCCAGCAGCCCTATATCTCCGGGCACTGAAGCTTTCTTT.

The genes are TRBV12-3 or TRBV12-4 and TRBJ2-6; D may be TRBD1 (5 bases). CDR3 size: 16 residues. The ends were cut back, 7 bases at V and 0 bases at J, with 13 bases in the middle. In nucleotides, the CDR3 is TGTGCCAGCAATAAGGGGTATCCCTCTGGGGCCAACGTCCTGACTTTC. Residues: CASNKGYPSGANVLTF.

This clonotype occurred once. The CDR3 here is CASSYIPNTGELFF. The CDR3 DNA reads as TGTGCCAGCAGTTACATTCCGAACACCGGGGAGCTGTTTTTT. This rearrangement joins TRBV12-3 or TRBV12-4 to TRBJ2-2; unclear D gene. The CDR3 is made up of 14 amino acids. The V and J ends lost 4 bases and 0 bases respectively, with 6 bases between them.

This clonotype appeared a single time. The chain employs TRBV5-1 and TRBJ2-3; D ambiguous. The CDR3 consists of 16 residues. Germline CDR1 and CDR2: SGHRS and YFSETQ. V lost 4 bases and J 1 base, leaving 16 bases between the germline ends. The DNA for the CDR3 is TGCGCCAGCAGCGCAGGATCTTCCCGAGGCACAGATACGCAGTATTTT. Amino acids: CASSAGSSRGTDTQYF.

The chain employs TRBV5-1 and TRBJ2-7, with 9 bases aligning to TRBD1. The junction had 2 bases not matched to a gene; V was cut back by 0 bases and J by 4 bases. CDR3 size: 14 residues. CDR1 and CDR2 from the germline V gene are SGHRS and YFSETQ. The CDR3 bases are TGCGCCAGCAGCTTGGAAGGGACAGGGTACGAGCAGTACTTC. Amino acids: CASSLEGTGYEQYF. Full variable domain (rest looked up from reference TRBV5-1 and TRBJ2-7): KAGVTQTPRYLIKTRGQQVTLSCSPISGHRSVSWYQQTPGQGLQFLFEYFSETQRNKGNFPGRFSGRQFSNSRSEMNVSTLELGDSALYLCASSLEGTGYEQYFGPGTRLTVT.

The J gene is TRBJ2-6, the V gene TRBV29-1; D is unclear. CDR3 length: 14 amino acids. V was trimmed by 3 bases and J by 0 bases, leaving 6 bases between them. CDR1 and CDR2 (germline): SQVTM, ANQGSEA. Written as DNA, the CDR3 is TGCAGCGTTGAGGAGAACTCTGGGGCCAACGTCCTGACTTTC. It yields the protein CSVEENSGANVLTF.

The chain employs TRBV12-3 or TRBV12-4 and TRBJ2-3; D is unresolved. This CDR3 has 14 residues. V shed 3 bases and J shed 4 bases, with 11 bases lying between them. In DNA, the CDR3 is TGTGCCAGCAGTTTGGTTACTGCAGCAGATACGCAGTATTTT. Its translation is CASSLVTAADTQYF.

The chain combines TRBV3-1 with TRBJ1-1, with TRBD1 as a possible D gene (5 bases). The CDR3 contains 18 residues. Trimming removed 4 bases at V and 3 bases at J, with 24 bases between. CDR1 is LGHDT, CDR2 YNNKEL, per germline (reference sequence). The CDR3 region is CASSRTPQGGGWDTEAFF. In DNA, the CDR3 is TGTGCCAGCAGCCGAACACCTCAGGGTGGCGGATGGGACACTGAAGCTTTCTTT.